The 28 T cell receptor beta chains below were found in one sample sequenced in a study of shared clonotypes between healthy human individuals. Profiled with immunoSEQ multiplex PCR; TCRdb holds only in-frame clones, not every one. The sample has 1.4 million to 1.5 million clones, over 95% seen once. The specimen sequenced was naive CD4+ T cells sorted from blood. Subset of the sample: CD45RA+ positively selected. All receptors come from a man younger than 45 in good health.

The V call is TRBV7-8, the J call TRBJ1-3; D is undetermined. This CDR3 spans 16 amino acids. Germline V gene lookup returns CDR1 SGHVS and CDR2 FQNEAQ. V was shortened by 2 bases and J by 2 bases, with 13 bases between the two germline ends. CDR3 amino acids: CASSLNRPLTGNTIYF. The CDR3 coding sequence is TGTGCCAGCAGCTTAAACAGACCCCTAACTGGAAACACCATATATTTT. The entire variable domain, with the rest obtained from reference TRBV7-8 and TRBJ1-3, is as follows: GAGVSQSPRYKVAKRGQDVALRCDPISGHVSLFWYQQALGQGPEFLTYFQNEAQLDKSGLPSDRFFAERPEGSVSTLKIQRTQQEDSAVYLCASSLNRPLTGNTIYFGEGSWLTVV.

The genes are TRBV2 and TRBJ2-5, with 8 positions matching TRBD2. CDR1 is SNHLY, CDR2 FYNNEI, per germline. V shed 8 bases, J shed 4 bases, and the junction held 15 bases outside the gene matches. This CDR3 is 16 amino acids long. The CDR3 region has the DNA TGTGCCAGCGGGGATCCTGGGGGACTAGTCCGAGAGACCCAGTACTTC. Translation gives CASGDPGGLVRETQYF.

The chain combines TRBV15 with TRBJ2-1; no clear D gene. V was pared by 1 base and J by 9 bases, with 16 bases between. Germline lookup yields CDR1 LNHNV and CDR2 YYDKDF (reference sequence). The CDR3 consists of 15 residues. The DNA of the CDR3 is TGTGCCACCAGCAGAGCGGGTTCTGGGTATCTTGAGCAGTTCTTC. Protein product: CATSRAGSGYLEQFF.

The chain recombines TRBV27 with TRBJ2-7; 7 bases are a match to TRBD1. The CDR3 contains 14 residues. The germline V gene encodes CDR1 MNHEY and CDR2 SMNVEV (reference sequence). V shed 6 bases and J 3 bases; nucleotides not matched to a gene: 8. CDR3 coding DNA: TGTGCCAGCAGACCTGGACAGGCGAGCTACGAGCAGTACTTC. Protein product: CASRPGQASYEQYF.

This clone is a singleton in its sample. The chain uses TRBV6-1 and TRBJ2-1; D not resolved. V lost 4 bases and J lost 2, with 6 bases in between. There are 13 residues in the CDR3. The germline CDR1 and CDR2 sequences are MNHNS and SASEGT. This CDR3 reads CASSVEAYNEQFF. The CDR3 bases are TGTGCCAGCAGTGTTGAAGCCTACAATGAGCAGTTCTTC.

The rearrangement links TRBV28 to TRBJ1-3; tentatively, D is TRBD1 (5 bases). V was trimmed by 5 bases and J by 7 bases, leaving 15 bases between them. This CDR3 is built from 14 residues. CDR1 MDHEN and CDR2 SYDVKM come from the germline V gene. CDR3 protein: CASSHRDGGNTIYF. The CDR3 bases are TGTGCCAGCAGTCACCGGGACGGCGGGAACACCATATATTTT.

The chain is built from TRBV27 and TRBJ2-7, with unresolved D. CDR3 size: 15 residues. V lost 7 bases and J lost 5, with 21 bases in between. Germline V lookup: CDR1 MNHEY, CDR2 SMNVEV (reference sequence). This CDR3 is CASNSPRTSPHEQYF. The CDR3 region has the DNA TGTGCCAGCAATTCCCCCCGGACGAGCCCCCACGAGCAGTACTTC.

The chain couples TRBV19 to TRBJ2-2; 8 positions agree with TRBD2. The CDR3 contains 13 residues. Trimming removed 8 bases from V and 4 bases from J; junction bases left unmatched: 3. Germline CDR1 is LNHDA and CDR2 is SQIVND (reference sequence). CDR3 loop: CASLAGGTGELFF. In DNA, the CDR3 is TGTGCCAGTCTAGCGGGTGGCACCGGGGAGCTGTTTTTT.

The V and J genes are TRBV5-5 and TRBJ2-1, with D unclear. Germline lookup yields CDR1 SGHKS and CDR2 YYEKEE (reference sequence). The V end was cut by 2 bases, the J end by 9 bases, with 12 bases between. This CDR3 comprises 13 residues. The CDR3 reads CASSFRPGGEQFF. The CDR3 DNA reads TGTGCCAGCAGCTTCCGACCCGGCGGTGAGCAGTTCTTC.

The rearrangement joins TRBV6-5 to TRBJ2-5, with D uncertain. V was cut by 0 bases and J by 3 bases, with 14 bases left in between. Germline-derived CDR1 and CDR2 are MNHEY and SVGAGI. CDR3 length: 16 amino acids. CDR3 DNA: TGTGCCAGCAGTTACTCGAGGCTCAACAGAAAAGAGACCCAGTACTTC. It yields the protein CASSYSRLNRKETQYF.

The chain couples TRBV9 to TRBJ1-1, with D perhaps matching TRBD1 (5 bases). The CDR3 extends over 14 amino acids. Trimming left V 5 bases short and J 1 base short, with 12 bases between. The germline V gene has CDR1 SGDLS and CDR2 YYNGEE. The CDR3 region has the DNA TGTGCCAGCAGGCGGGGCGGGAGGAACACTGAAGCTTTCTTT. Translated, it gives CASRRGGRNTEAFF.

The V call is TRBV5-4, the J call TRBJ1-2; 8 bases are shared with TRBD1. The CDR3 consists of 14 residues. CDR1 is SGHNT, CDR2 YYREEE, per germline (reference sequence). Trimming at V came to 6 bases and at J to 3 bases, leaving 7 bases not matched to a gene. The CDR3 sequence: CASTLPGQDYGYTF. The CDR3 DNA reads TGTGCCAGCACCTTACCGGGACAGGACTATGGCTACACCTTC.

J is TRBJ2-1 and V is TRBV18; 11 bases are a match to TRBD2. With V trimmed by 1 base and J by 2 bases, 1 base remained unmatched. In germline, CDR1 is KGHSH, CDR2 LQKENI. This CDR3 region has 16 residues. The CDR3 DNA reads TGTGCCAGCTCACCACTGACTAGCGGGACCTACAATGAGCAGTTCTTC. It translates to CASSPLTSGTYNEQFF.

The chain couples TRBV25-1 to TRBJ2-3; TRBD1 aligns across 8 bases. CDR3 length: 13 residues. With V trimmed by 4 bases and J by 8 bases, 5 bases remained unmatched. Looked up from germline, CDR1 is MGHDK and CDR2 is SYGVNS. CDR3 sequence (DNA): TGTGCCAGCAGTGGGACAGGGTCAGCTACGCAGTATTTT. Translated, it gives CASSGTGSATQYF. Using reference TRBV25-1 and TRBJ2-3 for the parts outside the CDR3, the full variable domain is EADIYQTPRYLVIGTGKKITLECSQTMGHDKMYWYQQDPGMELHLIHYSYGVNSTEKGDLSSESTVSRIRTEHFPLTLESARPSHTSQYLCASSGTGSATQYFGPGTRLTVL.

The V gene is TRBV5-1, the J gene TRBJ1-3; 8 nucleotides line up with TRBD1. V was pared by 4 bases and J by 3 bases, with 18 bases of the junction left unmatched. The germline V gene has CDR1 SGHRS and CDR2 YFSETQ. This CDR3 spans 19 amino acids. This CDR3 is CASSLLPGATRGHGNTIYF. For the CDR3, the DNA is TGCGCCAGCAGCCTTCTCCCGGGGGCCACCAGGGGGCATGGAAACACCATATATTTT. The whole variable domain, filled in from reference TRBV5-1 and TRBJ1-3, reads KAGVTQTPRYLIKTRGQQVTLSCSPISGHRSVSWYQQTPGQGLQFLFEYFSETQRNKGNFPGRFSGRQFSNSRSEMNVSTLELGDSALYLCASSLLPGATRGHGNTIYFGEGSWLTVV.

CDR3 protein: CASSVFPGGPTYEQYF. The DNA of the CDR3 is TGTGCCAGCAGCGTCTTTCCGGGAGGACCCACCTACGAGCAGTACTTC. This sequence joins TRBV9 and TRBJ2-7, with TRBD2 matching over 7 bases. CDR1 is SGDLS and CDR2 is YYNGEE in the germline V gene. J gave up 2 bases and V 2 bases, and 10 bases lay outside the gene matches. CDR3 size: 16 residues. Full variable domain (remainder filled in from reference TRBV9 and TRBJ2-7): DSGVTQTPKHLITATGQRVTLRCSPRSGDLSVYWYQQSLDQGLQFLIQYYNGEERAKGNILERFSAQQFPDLHSELNLSSLELGDSALYFCASSVFPGGPTYEQYFGPGTRLTVT.

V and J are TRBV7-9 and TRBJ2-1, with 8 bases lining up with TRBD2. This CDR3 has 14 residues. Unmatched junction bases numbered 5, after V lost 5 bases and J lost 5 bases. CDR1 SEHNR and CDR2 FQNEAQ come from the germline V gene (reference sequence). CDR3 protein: CASSTGLANNEQFF. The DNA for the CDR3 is TGTGCCAGCAGCACCGGACTAGCAAACAATGAGCAGTTCTTC. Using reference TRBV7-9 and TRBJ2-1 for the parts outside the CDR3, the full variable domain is DTGVSQNPRHKITKRGQNVTFRCDPISEHNRLYWYRQTLGQGPEFLTYFQNEAQLEKSRLLSDRFSAERPKGSFSTLEIQRTEQGDSAMYLCASSTGLANNEQFFGPGTRLTVL.

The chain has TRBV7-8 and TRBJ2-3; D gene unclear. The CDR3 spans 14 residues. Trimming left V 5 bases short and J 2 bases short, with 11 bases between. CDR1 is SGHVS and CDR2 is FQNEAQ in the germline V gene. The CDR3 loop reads CASSPSTNTDTQYF. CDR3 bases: TGTGCCAGCAGCCCCTCCACCAACACAGATACGCAGTATTTT.

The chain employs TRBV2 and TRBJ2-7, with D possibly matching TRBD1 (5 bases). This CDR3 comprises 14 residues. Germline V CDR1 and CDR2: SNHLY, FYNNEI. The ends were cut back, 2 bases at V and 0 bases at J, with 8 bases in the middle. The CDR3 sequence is CASSERTHSYEQYF. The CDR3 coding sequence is TGTGCCAGCAGTGAAAGGACACACTCCTACGAGCAGTACTTC. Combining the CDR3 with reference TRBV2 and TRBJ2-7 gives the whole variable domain EPEVTQTPSHQVTQMGQEVILRCVPISNHLYFYWYRQILGQKVEFLVSFYNNEISEKSEIFDDQFSVERPDGSNFTLKIRSTKLEDSAMYFCASSERTHSYEQYFGPGTRLTVT.

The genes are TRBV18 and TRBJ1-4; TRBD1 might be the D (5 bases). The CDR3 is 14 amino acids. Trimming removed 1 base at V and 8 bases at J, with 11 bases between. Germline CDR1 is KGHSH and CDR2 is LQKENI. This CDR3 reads CASSPLGVQEKLFF. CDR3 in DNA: TGTGCCAGCTCACCACTGGGGGTACAAGAAAAACTGTTTTTT.

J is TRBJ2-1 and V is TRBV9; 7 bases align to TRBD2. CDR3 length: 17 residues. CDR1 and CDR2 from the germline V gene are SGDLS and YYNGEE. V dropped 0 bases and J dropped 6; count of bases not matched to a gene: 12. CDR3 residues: CASSVGLGRLAANEQFF. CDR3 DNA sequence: TGTGCCAGCAGCGTAGGGTTGGGTCGACTAGCTGCCAATGAGCAGTTCTTC. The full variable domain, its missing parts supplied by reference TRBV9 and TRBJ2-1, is DSGVTQTPKHLITATGQRVTLRCSPRSGDLSVYWYQQSLDQGLQFLIQYYNGEERAKGNILERFSAQQFPDLHSELNLSSLELGDSALYFCASSVGLGRLAANEQFFGPGTRLTVL.

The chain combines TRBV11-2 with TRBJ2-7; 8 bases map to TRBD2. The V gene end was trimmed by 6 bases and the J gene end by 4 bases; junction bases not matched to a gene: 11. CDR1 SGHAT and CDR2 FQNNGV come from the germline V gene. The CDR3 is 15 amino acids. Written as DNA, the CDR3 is TGTGCCAGCAGGAACCCGCCGGGGGGGGATTACGAGCAGTACTTC. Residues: CASRNPPGGDYEQYF. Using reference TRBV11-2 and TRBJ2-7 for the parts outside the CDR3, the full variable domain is EAGVAQSPRYKIIEKRQSVAFWCNPISGHATLYWYQQILGQGPKLLIQFQNNGVVDDSQLPKDRFSAERLKGVDSTLKIQPAKLEDSAVYLCASRNPPGGDYEQYFGPGTRLTVT.

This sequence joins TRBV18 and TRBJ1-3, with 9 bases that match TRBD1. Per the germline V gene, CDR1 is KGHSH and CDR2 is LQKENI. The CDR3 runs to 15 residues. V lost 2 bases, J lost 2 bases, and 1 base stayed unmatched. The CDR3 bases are TGTGCCAGCTCACCAAGGACAGGGGCTGGAAACACCATATATTTT. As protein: CASSPRTGAGNTIYF.

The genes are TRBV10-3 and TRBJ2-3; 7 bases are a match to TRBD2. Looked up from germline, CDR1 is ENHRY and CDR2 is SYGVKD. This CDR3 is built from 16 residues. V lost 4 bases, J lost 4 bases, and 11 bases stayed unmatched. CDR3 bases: TGTGCCATCAGTGCAAAAGGCCTAGCGGCGCCAGATACGCAGTATTTT. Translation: CAISAKGLAAPDTQYF.

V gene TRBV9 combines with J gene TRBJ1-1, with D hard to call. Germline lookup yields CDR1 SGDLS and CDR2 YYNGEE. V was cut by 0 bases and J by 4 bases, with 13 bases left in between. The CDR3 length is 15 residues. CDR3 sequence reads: CASSVVGAQSTEAFF. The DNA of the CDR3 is TGTGCCAGCAGCGTAGTAGGAGCCCAGAGCACTGAAGCTTTCTTT.

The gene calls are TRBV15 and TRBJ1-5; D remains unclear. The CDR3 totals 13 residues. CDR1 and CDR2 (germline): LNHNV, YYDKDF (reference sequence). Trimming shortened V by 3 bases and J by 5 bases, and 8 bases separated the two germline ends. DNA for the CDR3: TGTGCCACCAGCAGGGACCTTTATCAGCCCCAGCATTTT. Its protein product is CATSRDLYQPQHF.

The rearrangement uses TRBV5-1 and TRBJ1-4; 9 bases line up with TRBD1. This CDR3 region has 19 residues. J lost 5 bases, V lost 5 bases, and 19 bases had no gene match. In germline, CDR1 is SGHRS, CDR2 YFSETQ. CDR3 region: CASRRTGASGGELNEKLFF. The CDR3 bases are TGCGCCAGCAGACGGACAGGGGCGAGTGGTGGGGAGTTGAATGAAAAACTGTTTTTT. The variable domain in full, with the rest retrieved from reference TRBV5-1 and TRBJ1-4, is KAGVTQTPRYLIKTRGQQVTLSCSPISGHRSVSWYQQTPGQGLQFLFEYFSETQRNKGNFPGRFSGRQFSNSRSEMNVSTLELGDSALYLCASRRTGASGGELNEKLFFGSGTQLSVL.

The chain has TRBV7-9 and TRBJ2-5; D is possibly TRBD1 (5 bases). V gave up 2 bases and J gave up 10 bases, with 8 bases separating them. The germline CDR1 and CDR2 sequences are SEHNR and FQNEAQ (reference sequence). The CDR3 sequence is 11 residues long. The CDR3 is CASSLKGNQYF. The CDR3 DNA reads TGTGCCAGCAGCTTAAAGGGGAACCAGTACTTC.